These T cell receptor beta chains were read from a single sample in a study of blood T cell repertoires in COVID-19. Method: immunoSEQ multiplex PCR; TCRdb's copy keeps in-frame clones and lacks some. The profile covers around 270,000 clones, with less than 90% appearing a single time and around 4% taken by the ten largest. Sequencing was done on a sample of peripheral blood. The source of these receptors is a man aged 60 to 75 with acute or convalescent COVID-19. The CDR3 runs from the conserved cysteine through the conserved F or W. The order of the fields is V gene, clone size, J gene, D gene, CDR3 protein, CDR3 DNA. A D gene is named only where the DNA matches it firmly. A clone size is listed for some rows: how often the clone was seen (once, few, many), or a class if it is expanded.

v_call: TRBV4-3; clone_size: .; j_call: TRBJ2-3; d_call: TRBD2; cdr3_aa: CASSQERLAGADTQYF; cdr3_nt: TGCGCCAGCAGCCAAGAGCGACTAGCGGGAGCAGATACGCAGTATTTT
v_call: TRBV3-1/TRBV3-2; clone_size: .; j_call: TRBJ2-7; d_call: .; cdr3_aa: CASSQSPARRVYEQYF; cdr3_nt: TGTGCCAGCAGCCAATCGCCCGCAAGGAGGGTCTACGAGCAGTACTTC
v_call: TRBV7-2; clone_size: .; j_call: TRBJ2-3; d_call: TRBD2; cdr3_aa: CASSPFSHSGAADTQYF; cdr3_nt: TGTGCCAGCAGCCCTTTTTCCCATAGCGGGGCGGCAGATACGCAGTATTTT
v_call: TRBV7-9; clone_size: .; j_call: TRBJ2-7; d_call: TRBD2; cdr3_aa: CASSLGLAGGLEQYF; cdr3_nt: TGTGCCAGCAGCCTAGGGCTGGCGGGGGGGCTCGAGCAGTACTTC
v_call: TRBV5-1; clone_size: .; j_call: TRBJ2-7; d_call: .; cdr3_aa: CASSLGGADEQYF; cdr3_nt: TGCGCCAGCAGTCTTGGGGGGGCAGACGAGCAGTACTTC
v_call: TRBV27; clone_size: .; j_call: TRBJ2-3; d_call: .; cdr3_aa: CASREAAISSTDTQYF; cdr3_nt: TGTGCCAGCAGGGAAGCGGCAATATCTAGCACAGATACGCAGTATTTT
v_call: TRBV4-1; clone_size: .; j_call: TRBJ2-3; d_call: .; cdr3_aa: CASSQALRPSDTQYF; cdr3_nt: TGCGCCAGCAGCCAAGCCTTGAGGCCCTCAGATACGCAGTATTTT
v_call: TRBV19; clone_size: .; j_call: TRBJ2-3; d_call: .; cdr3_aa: CASSIWLVADTQYF; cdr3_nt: TGTGCCAGTAGTATTTGGCTAGTAGCAGATACGCAGTATTTT
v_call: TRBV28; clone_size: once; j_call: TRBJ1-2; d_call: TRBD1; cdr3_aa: CASSDPRGRVDGYTF; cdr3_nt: TGTGCCAGCAGCGACCCGAGGGGGCGCGTCGATGGCTACACCTTC
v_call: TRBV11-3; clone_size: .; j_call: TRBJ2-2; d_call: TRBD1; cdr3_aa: CASSLVWDRGAGELFF; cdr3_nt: TGTGCCAGCAGCTTAGTCTGGGACAGGGGGGCCGGGGAGCTGTTTTTT
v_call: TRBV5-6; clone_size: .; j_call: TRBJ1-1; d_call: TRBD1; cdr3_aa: CASSGQGWTEAFF; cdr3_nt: TGTGCCAGCAGCGGACAGGGGTGGACTGAAGCTTTCTTT
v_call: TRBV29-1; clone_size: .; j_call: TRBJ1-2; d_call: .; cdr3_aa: CSVDTLGGYTF; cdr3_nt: TGCAGCGTTGACACACTGGGCGGCTACACCTTC
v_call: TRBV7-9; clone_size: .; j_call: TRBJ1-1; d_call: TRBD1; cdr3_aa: CASSQTGQGSGAFF; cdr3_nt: TGTGCCAGCAGCCAAACTGGACAGGGTTCAGGAGCTTTCTTT
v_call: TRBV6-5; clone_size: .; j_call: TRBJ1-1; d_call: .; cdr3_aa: CASSSVDIDTEAFF; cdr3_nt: TGTGCCAGCAGTTCCGTGGACATAGACACTGAAGCTTTCTTT
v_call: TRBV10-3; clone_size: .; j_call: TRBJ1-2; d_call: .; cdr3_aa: CAISAGNYGYTF; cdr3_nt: TGTGCCATCAGTGCGGGGAACTATGGCTACACCTTC
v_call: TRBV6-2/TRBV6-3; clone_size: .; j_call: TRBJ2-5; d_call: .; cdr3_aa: CASSYRVETQYF; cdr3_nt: TGTGCCAGCAGTTACCGAGTAGAGACCCAGTACTTC
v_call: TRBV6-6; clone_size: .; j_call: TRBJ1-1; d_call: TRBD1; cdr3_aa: CASSLGTGGANTEAFF; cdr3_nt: TGTGCCAGCAGCCTAGGGACAGGGGGGGCGAACACTGAAGCTTTCTTT
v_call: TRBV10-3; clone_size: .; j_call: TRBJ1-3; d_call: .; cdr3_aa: CAISGAEQGNTIYF; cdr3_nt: TGTGCCATCAGTGGAGCGGAGCAGGGGAACACCATATATTTT